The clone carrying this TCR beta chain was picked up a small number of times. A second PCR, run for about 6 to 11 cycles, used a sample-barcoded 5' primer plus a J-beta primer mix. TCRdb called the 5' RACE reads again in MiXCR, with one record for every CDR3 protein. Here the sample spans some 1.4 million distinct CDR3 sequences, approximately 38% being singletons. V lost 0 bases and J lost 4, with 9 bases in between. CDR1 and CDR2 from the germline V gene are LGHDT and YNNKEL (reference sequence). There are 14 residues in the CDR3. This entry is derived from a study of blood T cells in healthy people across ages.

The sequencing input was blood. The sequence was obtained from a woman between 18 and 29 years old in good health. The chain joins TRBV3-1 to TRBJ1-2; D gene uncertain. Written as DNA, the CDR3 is TGTGCCAGCAGCCAAGATTCGGGGTCCTATGGCTACACCTTC. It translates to CASSQDSGSYGYTF.